One sample yielded the 27 T cell receptor beta chains listed below, sequenced in a study of T cells in Graves' hyperthyroidism and ophthalmopathy. Regions amplified from RNA transcripts were the TCR beta CDR3 regions. Primed by the HTBI set, a first-round RT-PCR was run on the TCR CDR3. Using its own MiXCR run on the multiplex PCR reads, TCRdb lists one record per CDR3 protein. Found here are more than 550,000 distinct CDR3 sequences, around 19% of them singletons; the top ten hold over 15%. Sequencing was carried out using blood. The receptors stem from a woman aged 50 to 60 with Graves' hyperthyroidism that later progressed to Graves' ophthalmopathy.

The chain has TRBV12-3 or TRBV12-4 and TRBJ1-1; D not certain. V lost 7 bases to trimming and J lost 6 bases, with 15 bases between them. The CDR3 sequence is 13 residues long. The CDR3 DNA follows: TGTGCCAGCACCCATCAACGAGGTCCTGAAGCTTTCTTT. Its translation is CASTHQRGPEAFF.

This clonotype was seen ten or more times. The V call is TRBV18, the J call TRBJ2-1; 9 positions match TRBD2. Germline trimming cut 2 bases from V and 0 bases from J; bases unmatched to any gene: 2. CDR3 length: 16 amino acids. Germline lookup yields CDR1 KGHSH and CDR2 LQKENI. The CDR3 DNA follows: TGTGCCAGCTCACCATCTAGCGGGGTCTCCTACAATGAGCAGTTCTTC. This sequence encodes CASSPSSGVSYNEQFF. Looking up the rest from reference TRBV18 and TRBJ2-1 gives the full variable domain: NAGVMQNPRHLVRRRGQEARLRCSPMKGHSHVYWYRQLPEEGLKFMVYLQKENIIDESGMPKERFSAEFPKEGPSILRIQQVVRGDSAAYFCASSPSSGVSYNEQFFGPGTRLTVL.

J is TRBJ2-4 and V is TRBV7-8, with D tentatively TRBD1 (6 bases). The CDR3 length is 16 residues. Trimming cost V 5 bases and J 0 bases, with 14 bases left between them. From germline, CDR1 is SGHVS and CDR2 FQNEAQ. The CDR3 DNA is TGTGCCAGCAGCGCCTGGACAGCCATAGCCAAAAACATTCAGTACTTC. This translates into CASSAWTAIAKNIQYF.

Ten or more counts support this clonotype. The J gene is TRBJ1-1, the V gene TRBV6-1, with D maybe TRBD1 (6 bases). V gave up 5 bases and J gave up 4 bases, with 17 bases separating them. This CDR3 comprises 15 residues. Germline V CDR1 and CDR2: MNHNS, SASEGT. CDR3 sequence (DNA): TGTGCCAGCAGTCCAACCGGGACACAGGCCACTGAAGCTTTCTTT. Its translation: CASSPTGTQATEAFF.

The rearrangement uses TRBV20-1 and TRBJ2-4; D gene unclear. The CDR3 consists of 14 residues. V was pared by 2 bases and J by 0 bases, with 8 bases between. The germline gives CDR1 DFQATT, CDR2 SNEGSKA (reference sequence). This chain's CDR3 is CSARPGLAKNIQYF. The DNA for the CDR3 is TGCAGTGCTAGACCTGGGCTAGCCAAAAACATTCAGTACTTC.

This clonotype was recorded many times. J is TRBJ1-2 and V is TRBV3-1, with D perhaps matching TRBD1 (6 bases). The V gene's germline CDR1 is LGHDT and CDR2 YNNKEL (reference sequence). The CDR3 is 16 amino acids. The V and J ends lost 1 base and 7 bases respectively, with 19 bases between them. In DNA, the CDR3 is TGTGCCAGCAGCCAAGGGATATCGGGGGGCGCTGGTGGCTACACCTTC. Protein: CASSQGISGGAGGYTF.

The gene calls are TRBV20-1 and TRBJ1-4, with TRBD1 matching over 8 bases. The length of the CDR3 is 13 residues. CDR1 and CDR2 from the germline V gene are DFQATT and SNEGSKA (reference sequence). With 6 bases clipped from V and 7 bases from J, the junction kept 7 bases outside the gene matches. The CDR3 coding sequence is TGCAGTGCATGGACACAGGGGGGTGAAAAACTGTTTTTT. This encodes CSAWTQGGEKLFF.

This rearrangement joins TRBV27 to TRBJ2-7, with 9 bases lining up with TRBD2. The CDR3 contains 14 residues. Trimming at V came to 6 bases and at J to 1 base, leaving 4 bases not matched to a gene. CDR1 is MNHEY, CDR2 SMNVEV, per germline (reference sequence). This CDR3 reads CASSGGGASYEQYF. The CDR3 DNA sequence: TGTGCCAGCAGCGGCGGGGGGGCTTCCTACGAGCAGTACTTC.

The CDR3 is CSALTSGGALNTDTQYF. DNA for the CDR3: TGCAGTGCTCTCACTAGCGGGGGGGCGTTGAACACAGATACGCAGTATTTT. The chain carries TRBV20-1 and TRBJ2-3; TRBD2 matches at 13 bases. Germline trimming cut 5 bases from V and 2 bases from J; bases unmatched to any gene: 10. Germline CDR1 is DFQATT and CDR2 is SNEGSKA (reference sequence). The CDR3 is 17 residues long.

This clonotype occurred many times. The rearrangement uses TRBV5-6 and TRBJ1-1; D unresolved. The germline V gene encodes CDR1 SGHDT and CDR2 YYEEEE. Trimming removed 2 bases from V and 1 base from J, with 15 bases in between. This CDR3 is 16 amino acids long. CDR3 sequence (DNA): TGTGCCAGCAGCTTACCAACGCAACGGAGGAACACTGAAGCTTTCTTT. Protein: CASSLPTQRRNTEAFF.

This chain joins TRBV30 and TRBJ2-7, with 7 nucleotides matching TRBD1. The J segment lost 5 bases and the V segment lost 6 bases, leaving 4 bases of the junction unmatched. The germline gives CDR1 GTSNPN, CDR2 SVGIG (reference sequence). The CDR3 totals 11 residues. The CDR3 loop reads CACNRGHEQYF. The CDR3 DNA reads TGTGCCTGTAACAGGGGCCACGAGCAGTACTTC.

The chain recombines TRBV6-1 with TRBJ2-7; TRBD1 matches 8 bases. Germline V CDR1 and CDR2: MNHNS, SASEGT. The CDR3 length is 14 residues. Unmatched junction bases numbered 2, after V lost 2 bases and J lost 2 bases. CDR3 DNA sequence: TGTGCCAGCAGTGAAAGGGACAGGCCCTACGAGCAGTACTTC. Residues: CASSERDRPYEQYF.

This clonotype has more than one count but fewer than ten. The chain's CDR3 is CASIRQLNTGELFF. The CDR3 coding sequence is TGTGCCAGCATTAGACAGCTGAACACCGGGGAGCTGTTTTTT. This chain connects TRBV6-5 to TRBJ2-2; a possible D gene is TRBD1 (5 bases). Trimming took 7 bases from V and 1 from J, leaving 10 bases between them. CDR1 MNHEY and CDR2 SVGAGI come from the germline V gene. This CDR3 spans 14 amino acids.

Comment on this clonotype: This may come from a read error, since a much larger clone is one base off. The J gene is TRBJ2-5, the V gene TRBV7-9; no clear D. This CDR3 spans 11 amino acids. CDR1 and CDR2 (germline): SEHNR, FQNEAQ (reference sequence). V was cut by 1 base and J by 5 bases, with 2 bases left in between. The CDR3 loop is CASSLDETQYF. The CDR3 coding sequence is TGTGCCAGCAGCTTAGACGAGACCCAGTACTTC.

The chain uses TRBV20-1 and TRBJ2-6, with D maybe TRBD2 (6 bases). Germline V gene data show CDR1 as DFQATT and CDR2 as SNEGSKA (reference sequence). This CDR3 spans 16 amino acids. Trimming removed 4 bases at V and 1 base at J, with 14 bases between. DNA for the CDR3: TGCAGTGCTACCCCAGGTGGAGGGTCTGGGGCCAACGTCCTGACTTTC. Protein product: CSATPGGGSGANVLTF.

This clonotype was found many times. Here the CDR3 DNA reads TGTGCCAGCAGTGCCCCGGGGGGGAATCAGCCCCAGCATTTT. The encoded protein is CASSAPGGNQPQHF. The chain carries TRBV6-1 and TRBJ1-5; TRBD1 is a possible D gene (5 bases). The germline gives CDR1 MNHNS, CDR2 SASEGT. The CDR3 is 14 residues long. The V end lost 4 bases, the J end lost 4 bases, and 11 bases lay between the germline ends.

This clonotype occurred a few times. The V call is TRBV10-3, the J call TRBJ2-7; D gene ambiguous. There are 12 residues in the CDR3. Trimming removed 4 bases from V and 3 bases from J, with 7 bases in between. CDR1 and CDR2 (germline): ENHRY, SYGVKD. In nucleotides, the CDR3 is TGTGCCATCAGTGTATCGGACTACGAGCAGTACTTC. Encoded protein: CAISVSDYEQYF.

J is TRBJ1-2 and V is TRBV29-1, with D unresolved. Trimming left V 1 base short and J 5 bases short, with 8 bases between. Germline CDR1 reads SQVTM; CDR2 reads ANQGSEA. The CDR3 spans 12 residues. The CDR3 DNA sequence: TGCAGCGTTGAAGCGGCAGTTTATGGCTACACCTTC. Protein sequence: CSVEAAVYGYTF.

This clonotype was picked up a small number of times. The chain joins TRBV6-1 to TRBJ1-1; 10 nucleotides match TRBD1. The CDR3 extends over 15 amino acids. After removal of 9 bases from V and 5 bases from J, the junction contained 12 bases not matched to a gene. Germline V gives CDR1 MNHNS, CDR2 SASEGT. CDR3 DNA sequence: TGTGCCAGTATCATACGACAGGGGGCGAGGACTGAAGCTTTCTTT. It yields the protein CASIIRQGARTEAFF.

This clonotype was recorded at least ten times. This rearrangement joins TRBV20-1 to TRBJ2-3; 14 positions agree with TRBD2. The ends lost 3 bases at V and 2 bases at J; junction bases unmatched: 7. The CDR3 has 17 amino acids. Germline V gene sequence: CDR1 DFQATT, CDR2 SNEGSKA (reference sequence). CDR3: CSARGTSGGALTDTQYF. The CDR3 DNA reads TGCAGTGCTAGGGGGACTAGCGGGGGAGCTCTCACAGATACGCAGTATTTT.

The chain recombines TRBV29-1 with TRBJ1-2; 10 bases are a match to TRBD1. Germline V CDR1 and CDR2: SQVTM, ANQGSEA. This CDR3 comprises 13 residues. Losses at the gene ends were 4 bases for V and 6 bases for J; bases not matched to a gene: 5. CDR3 nucleotide sequence: TGCAGCGTTGTTGTGGGACAGGGGAATGGCTACACCTTC. It specifies CSVVVGQGNGYTF.

The CDR3 DNA follows: TGCAGTGCTAGAGAGCCCCGTGGGGCGGGGGAGCTGTTTTTT. This encodes CSAREPRGAGELFF. The chain uses TRBV20-1 and TRBJ2-2, with D tentatively TRBD1 (5 bases). V was trimmed by 0 bases and J by 8 bases, leaving 13 bases between them. Germline CDR1 and CDR2: DFQATT and SNEGSKA (reference sequence). The CDR3 loop spans 14 amino acids.

The genes are TRBV7-3 and TRBJ2-2; D is possibly TRBD2 (6 bases). Germline values: CDR1 SGHTA, CDR2 FQGTGA. The V end lost 5 bases, the J end lost 0 bases, and 13 bases lay between the germline ends. CDR3 size: 16 residues. The CDR3 nucleotides are TGTGCCAGCAGCGGAGAGGGACTCACGAACACCGGGGAGCTGTTTTTT. Translating it yields CASSGEGLTNTGELFF.

This clonotype was found a few times. V gene TRBV5-1 combines with J gene TRBJ1-6, with TRBD1 as a possible D gene (6 bases). The V gene lost 3 bases and the J gene lost 12 bases, with 19 bases spanning the gap. The germline gives CDR1 SGHRS, CDR2 YFSETQ. The CDR3 runs 15 residues. CDR3 nucleotides: TGCGCCAGCAGCTGGGGACAAATCATAGAAGAACCCCTCCACTTT. Amino acids: CASSWGQIIEEPLHF.

The sample holds a few counts of this clonotype. This sequence joins TRBV3-1 and TRBJ2-2; 7 nucleotides align to TRBD1. The V segment lost 3 bases and the J segment 4 bases; nucleotides outside the gene matches: 8. The CDR3 has 16 amino acids. From germline, CDR1 is LGHDT and CDR2 YNNKEL (reference sequence). CDR3 amino acids: CASSHSQGSGTGELFF. CDR3 DNA: TGTGCCAGCAGCCATTCACAGGGGAGTGGCACCGGGGAGCTGTTTTTT.

This clonotype occurred many times. This chain links TRBV12-3 or TRBV12-4 with TRBJ2-1; D ambiguous. V lost 8 bases, J lost 2 bases, and 16 bases lay in between. The CDR3 has 15 amino acids. The CDR3: CASCTIGDAYNEQFF. CDR3 nucleotide sequence: TGTGCCAGCTGCACGATAGGTGATGCCTACAATGAGCAGTTCTTC.

This clonotype was seen repeatedly, ten times or more. The chain links TRBV3-1 to TRBJ1-1; 9 bases agree with TRBD1. The CDR3 consists of 14 residues. With 5 bases clipped from V and 5 bases from J, the junction kept 6 bases outside the gene matches. Per the germline V gene, CDR1 is LGHDT and CDR2 is YNNKEL (reference sequence). CDR3 coding DNA: TGTGCCAGCAGCTCCCGGGACAGGGAAACTGAAGCTTTCTTT. Translation gives CASSSRDRETEAFF.